This T cell receptor (beta chain) was documented in a study of cytomegalovirus exposure and HLA in healthy donors. The overall study: Within the Caucasian-associated ancestry cluster were roughly 81% of the approximately 400 genotyped donors. Study results and caveats: A later examination showed that TCR association rates differed by HLA locus, with DRB1 most and HLA-C fewest.

Primers: 60 Vbeta forward and 13 Jbeta reverse. Data came from immunoSEQ multiplex PCR; TCRdb stores just in-frame clones and leaves some out. The sample lists roughly 140,000 clones; around 80% were seen once. Details on this clone: The antigen is undetermined.

The germline gives CDR1 LGHNA, CDR2 YSLEER. V lost 3 bases and J lost 6; bases outside the gene matches: 7. The CDR3 loop spans 16 amino acids. The receptor was derived from a man in his forties in good health and CMV-seropositive. Sequencing input: PBMCs. V and J are TRBV4-3 and TRBJ2-2; 10 nucleotides align to TRBD2. The chain's CDR3 is CASSHIAGGPSGELFF. Here the CDR3 DNA reads TGCGCCAGCAGCCATATAGCGGGAGGACCTTCCGGGGAGCTGTTTTTT.